This T cell receptor (beta chain) was identified in a study of T cell responses to AZD1222 COVID-19 vaccine. Only in-frame clones appear in the TCRdb table, and some are missing; sequencing was by immunoSEQ multiplex PCR. The repertoire holds around 120,000 clones, 85% to 95% seen once, with 5% in the top ten. Comments on this clone: Its specificity is unknown.

Analyses pooled second doses at about 4 or about 12 weeks. Study findings and constraints: Dominant at 160-218 and 743-854, vaccine-associated CD4 TCRs also spanned spike. Among the donors, most were white British and more were female, and clonal diversity was possibly underestimated. Among spike-specific TCRs, nearly half reportedly target unmutated variant regions.

Germline V gene sequence: CDR1 MNHEY, CDR2 SVGEGT. Trimming pared 2 bases from V and 5 bases from J, leaving 12 bases between. The CDR3 is made up of 14 amino acids. Sequences were derived from peripheral blood, sampled 28 days after the second AZD1222 dose. This chain connects TRBV6-2 or TRBV6-3 to TRBJ1-2; TRBD1 might be the D (5 bases). The clonotype was recovered from an adult who received the AZD1222 COVID-19 vaccine. The CDR3 DNA reads as TGTGCCAGCAGTTACGCGACAGCTTTATATGGCTACACCTTC. It encodes CASSYATALYGYTF.